Shown below are 12 T cell receptor beta chains from a single sample sequenced in a study of blood T cell repertoires in COVID-19. Data came from immunoSEQ multiplex PCR; TCRdb stores just in-frame clones and leaves some out. In the table there are about 170,000 clones, about four fifths of which are singletons. Sequenced sample: peripheral blood. These receptors originate from a woman aged 80 or over with acute or convalescent COVID-19.

V is TRBV4-1 and J is TRBJ2-7; tentatively, D is TRBD1 (5 bases). Germline assignment: CDR1 MGHRA and CDR2 YSYEKL. V was pared by 1 base and J by 2 bases, with 12 bases between. The CDR3 runs 15 residues. CDR3 protein: CASSQVPQGPYEQYF. As DNA, the CDR3 is TGCGCCAGCAGCCAAGTCCCCCAGGGTCCCTACGAGCAGTACTTC.

The V call is TRBV29-1, the J call TRBJ2-3, with a weak D call TRBD2 (6 bases). The V and J ends lost 3 bases and 0 bases respectively, with 10 bases between them. Germline loops: CDR1 SQVTM, CDR2 ANQGSEA. CDR3 size: 14 residues. CDR3 DNA: TGCAGCGTTGAGGCAGGGACTAGCACAGATACGCAGTATTTT. It codes for CSVEAGTSTDTQYF.

The chain is built from TRBV18 and TRBJ1-5; TRBD1 is a possible D gene (5 bases). The CDR3 runs to 14 residues. Trimming took off 2 bases at V and 9 bases at J, with 14 bases between the two ends. Germline V CDR1 and CDR2: KGHSH, LQKENI. The CDR3 nucleotides are TGTGCCAGCTCACCAGGTTCAGGGATCATGCCCCAGCATTTT. Protein: CASSPGSGIMPQHF.

In its sample, this clone was seen once. One end of the junction fails to match germline, which may point to a read error. This chain links TRBV6-5 with TRBJ2-1; TRBD1 is a possible D gene (5 bases). CDR3 length: 11 residues. Germline V CDR1 and CDR2: MNHEY, SVGAGI. CDR3 in amino acids: CEAGRYNEQFF. The CDR3 DNA sequence: TGCGAGGCAGGGCGCTACAATGAGCAGTTCTTC.

V usage is TRBV5-4 and J usage is TRBJ1-2; TRBD1 agrees at 7 bases. V trimming: 0 bases; J trimming: 5 bases; junction bases outside the gene matches: 10. CDR3 length equals 16 residues. CDR1 and CDR2 (germline): SGHNT, YYREEE (reference sequence). The CDR3 here is CASSLDQGQSLYGYTF. The CDR3 nucleotides are TGTGCCAGCAGCTTGGACCAGGGACAGTCCCTTTATGGCTACACCTTC.

The V and J genes are TRBV5-1 and TRBJ1-4; 7 bases map to TRBD1. The junction had 4 bases not matched to a gene; V was cut back by 5 bases and J by 0 bases. The CDR3 consists of 15 residues. CDR1 is SGHRS, CDR2 YFSETQ, per germline. Here the CDR3 DNA reads TGCGCCAGCAGGAAACAGGGGTCAACTAATGAAAAACTGTTTTTT. Encoded protein: CASRKQGSTNEKLFF.

This rearrangement joins TRBV29-1 to TRBJ2-1; 12 bases are a match to TRBD2. The CDR3 totals 13 residues. Germline trimming cut 6 bases from V and 6 bases from J; bases unmatched to any gene: 3. From germline, CDR1 is SQVTM and CDR2 ANQGSEA. CDR3 residues: CSVGTSGPNEQFF. In DNA form, the CDR3 reads TGCAGCGTGGGGACTAGCGGGCCCAATGAGCAGTTCTTC.

V usage is TRBV24-1 and J usage is TRBJ1-4; the D gene is possibly TRBD1 (6 bases). Trimming pared 2 bases from V and 3 bases from J, leaving 9 bases between. Germline V CDR1 and CDR2: KGHDR, SFDVKD. The CDR3 has 15 amino acids. The CDR3 region is CATSDSGAPNEKLFF. CDR3 nucleotides: TGTGCCACCAGTGATTCAGGGGCCCCTAATGAAAAACTGTTTTTT.

This chain links TRBV4-1 with TRBJ2-1; possible D gene TRBD2, 7 bases. Between the trimmed V and J ends, which lost 0 bases and 7 bases, there was a span of 19 bases. The CDR3 runs 17 residues. CDR1 is MGHRA and CDR2 is YSYEKL in the germline V gene. Here the CDR3 DNA reads TGCGCCAGCAGCCAAGACGGCGGGGGCGGCTTAAGGAATGAGCAGTTCTTC. It codes for CASSQDGGGGLRNEQFF.

The chain carries TRBV7-9 and TRBJ1-1, with D perhaps TRBD1 (6 bases). Germline values: CDR1 SEHNR, CDR2 FQNEAQ (reference sequence). The CDR3 loop spans 13 amino acids. V was pared by 5 bases and J by 3 bases, with 10 bases between. The DNA for the CDR3 is TGTGCCAGCAGCCCCAGACAGGACACTGAAGCTTTCTTT. Residues: CASSPRQDTEAFF.

The gene calls are TRBV19 and TRBJ1-4; TRBD1 might be the D (5 bases). Germline V CDR1 and CDR2: LNHDA, SQIVND (reference sequence). This CDR3 is built from 14 residues. The V gene lost 9 bases and the J gene lost 5 bases, with 16 bases spanning the gap. CDR3 DNA: TGTGCCAGCATTGACAGTCCTCCGAATGAAAAACTGTTTTTT. Encoded protein: CASIDSPPNEKLFF.

The chain recombines TRBV10-3 with TRBJ1-1, with D possibly being TRBD1 (5 bases). V was clipped by 3 bases and J by 9 bases, with 20 bases between them. From germline, CDR1 is ENHRY and CDR2 SYGVKD. This CDR3 has 15 amino acids. CDR3 amino acids: CAISDSGTGEEKAFF. CDR3 DNA sequence: TGTGCCATCAGTGATTCCGGGACGGGGGAAGAGAAAGCTTTCTTT.